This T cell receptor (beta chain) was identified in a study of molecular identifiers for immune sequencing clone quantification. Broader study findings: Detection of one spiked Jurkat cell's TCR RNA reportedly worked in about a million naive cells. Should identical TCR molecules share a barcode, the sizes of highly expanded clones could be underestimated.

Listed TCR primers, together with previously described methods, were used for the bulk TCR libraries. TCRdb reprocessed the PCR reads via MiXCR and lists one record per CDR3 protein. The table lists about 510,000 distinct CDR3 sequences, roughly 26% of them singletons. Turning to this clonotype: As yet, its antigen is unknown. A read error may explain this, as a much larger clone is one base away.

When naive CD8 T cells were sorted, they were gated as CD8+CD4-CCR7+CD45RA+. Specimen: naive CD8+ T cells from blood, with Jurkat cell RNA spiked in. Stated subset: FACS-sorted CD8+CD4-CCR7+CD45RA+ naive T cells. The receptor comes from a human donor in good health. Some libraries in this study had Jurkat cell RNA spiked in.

The CDR3 DNA reads TGCCGCGTCCAGGGACTAGCGGGGGGCCGCTCCTACAATGAGCAGTTCTTC. Translating it yields CRVQGLAGGRSYNEQFF. The rearrangement uses TRBV29-1 and TRBJ2-1; 15 bases are shared with TRBD2. This CDR3 spans 17 amino acids. CDR1 and CDR2 (germline): SQVTM, ANQGSEA.